These 14 T cell receptor beta chains originate from one sample sequenced in a study of T-cell memory formation after mild COVID-19. Via MiXCR, TCRdb re-called the 5' RACE reads, giving one row per CDR3 protein. The table shows approximately 210,000 distinct CDR3 sequences, with 27% occurring only once. The sequenced sample was PBMCs or a T cell subset sorted from them (not recorded which). These receptors came from an adult woman who had mild COVID-19 (a few samples of this study predate the infection). Cell type and time point are not known.

In this sample, this clonotype turned up a few times. The V and J genes are TRBV2 and TRBJ2-7; D is undetermined. CDR3 length: 11 amino acids. Trimming removed 3 bases at V and 2 bases at J, with 2 bases between. Germline loops: CDR1 SNHLY, CDR2 FYNNEI. The CDR3 DNA sequence: TGTGCCAGCAGTGACACCTACGAGCAGTACTTC. Translating gives CASSDTYEQYF.

This clonotype occurred a few times. The rearrangement joins TRBV5-6 to TRBJ2-7; D might be TRBD2 (6 bases). V was trimmed by 3 bases and J by 5 bases, leaving 18 bases between them. This CDR3 is 15 amino acids long. Per germline, CDR1 SGHDT and CDR2 YYEEEE. The CDR3 DNA reads TGTGCCAGCAGCTCCACACCGCTAGCGAACAACGAGCAGTACTTC. Translating gives CASSSTPLANNEQYF.

This clonotype has just a few counts. J is TRBJ2-7 and V is TRBV19; the D is unclear. The CDR3 has 13 residues. V was trimmed by 5 bases and J by 5 bases, leaving 13 bases between them. In germline, CDR1 is LNHDA, CDR2 SQIVND (reference sequence). The CDR3 loop reads CASSRTRLDEQYF. The CDR3 DNA is TGTGCCAGTAGTCGGACGCGCCTCGACGAGCAGTACTTC.

This chain uses TRBV5-1 with TRBJ2-7; 10 bases fit TRBD2. This CDR3 region has 16 residues. Germline CDR1 is SGHRS and CDR2 is YFSETQ. With V trimmed by 0 bases and J by 3 bases, 6 bases remained unmatched. Written as DNA, the CDR3 is TGCGCCAGCAGCTTGGATGGGACTAGCGTACTCTACGAGCAGTACTTC. Amino acid sequence: CASSLDGTSVLYEQYF.

This clonotype has just a few counts. The chain recombines TRBV5-4 with TRBJ2-4, with 10 bases that match TRBD2. Trimming took 4 bases from V and 6 from J; bases not matched to a gene: 4. This CDR3 is 14 amino acids long. Germline CDR1 reads SGHNT; CDR2 reads YYREEE (reference sequence). The DNA for the CDR3 is TGTGCCAGCAGCCCCGGGACTAGCGTAAACATTCAGTACTTC. Translating gives CASSPGTSVNIQYF. The full variable domain, its missing parts supplied by reference TRBV5-4 and TRBJ2-4, is ETGVTQSPTHLIKTRGQQVTLRCSSQSGHNTVSWYQQALGQGPQFIFQYYREEENGRGNFPPRFSGLQFPNYSSELNVNALELDDSALYLCASSPGTSVNIQYFGAGTRLSVL.

The rearrangement links TRBV10-3 to TRBJ2-7; 7 bases fit TRBD1. This CDR3 comprises 13 residues. The germline CDR1 and CDR2 sequences are ENHRY and SYGVKD. V was pared by 4 bases and J by 3 bases, with 3 bases of the junction left unmatched. CDR3 region: CAISGDSDYEQYF. CDR3 DNA sequence: TGTGCCATCAGTGGGGACAGTGACTACGAGCAGTACTTC.

This clonotype was seen a few times. The V call is TRBV7-2, the J call TRBJ2-1, with D tentatively TRBD1 or TRBD2 (5 bases each). CDR1 SGHTA and CDR2 FQGNSA come from the germline V gene. The V and J ends lost 0 bases and 5 bases respectively, with 14 bases between them. This CDR3 contains 16 residues. The chain's CDR3 is CASSLAGAGVNNEQFF. The CDR3 coding sequence is TGTGCCAGCAGCTTAGCCGGGGCGGGCGTGAACAATGAGCAGTTCTTC.

This clonotype occurred a few times. The V gene is TRBV10-3, the J gene TRBJ2-1; TRBD2 agrees at 10 bases. The junction had 7 bases not matched to a gene; V was cut back by 9 bases and J by 5 bases. The CDR3 is 14 residues long. The germline gives CDR1 ENHRY, CDR2 SYGVKD. The CDR3: CAIRTSGNDNEQFF. The DNA of the CDR3 is TGTGCCATTAGGACTAGCGGAAACGACAATGAGCAGTTCTTC.

This clonotype was counted a few times. The rearrangement links TRBV19 to TRBJ1-2; 11 bases are a match to TRBD1. The germline gives CDR1 LNHDA, CDR2 SQIVND (reference sequence). Germline trimming cut 3 bases from V and 4 bases from J; bases unmatched to any gene: 7. This CDR3 contains 16 residues. The chain's CDR3 is CASSMDRGHGVYGYTF. In DNA, the CDR3 is TGTGCCAGTAGTATGGACAGGGGGCACGGGGTCTATGGCTACACCTTC. Full variable domain (remainder filled in from reference TRBV19 and TRBJ1-2): DGGITQSPKYLFRKEGQNVTLSCEQNLNHDAMYWYRQDPGQGLRLIYYSQIVNDFQKGDIAEGYSVSREKKESFPLTVTSAQKNPTAFYLCASSMDRGHGVYGYTFGSGTRLTVV.

This clonotype was found many times. V and J are TRBV5-1 and TRBJ2-3; possible D gene TRBD2, 5 bases. V lost 4 bases to trimming and J lost 4 bases, with 13 bases between them. The CDR3 is 14 amino acids. Per germline, CDR1 SGHRS and CDR2 YFSETQ. This chain's CDR3 is CASSAGPGADTQYF. The DNA for the CDR3 is TGCGCCAGCAGCGCCGGGCCCGGGGCAGATACGCAGTATTTT.

This clonotype was found many times. The genes are TRBV30 and TRBJ2-1; D is unresolved. Trimming left V 2 bases short and J 3 bases short, with 8 bases between. The CDR3 spans 13 residues. Germline loops: CDR1 GTSNPN, CDR2 SVGIG (reference sequence). CDR3 residues: CAWSYGHYNEQFF. CDR3 bases: TGTGCCTGGAGTTACGGCCACTACAATGAGCAGTTCTTC.

The rearrangement joins TRBV19 to TRBJ1-2; TRBD1 is a possible D gene (6 bases). With 1 base removed from V and 7 bases from J, the gap between germline ends came to 13 bases. There are 14 residues in the CDR3. The germline V gene has CDR1 LNHDA and CDR2 SQIVND (reference sequence). The CDR3 coding sequence is TGTGCCAGTAGTATAGCGTGGGGGGCGCGTGGCTACACCTTC. Translated, it gives CASSIAWGARGYTF.

V is TRBV15 and J is TRBJ2-7; 9 positions match TRBD1. J was trimmed by 5 bases and V by 4 bases; bases with no gene match: 3. This CDR3 comprises 13 residues. Germline loops: CDR1 LNHNV, CDR2 YYDKDF (reference sequence). CDR3 sequence (DNA): TGTGCCACCAGCATACGACAGGGGGACGAGCAGTACTTC. Its protein product is CATSIRQGDEQYF.

The gene calls are TRBV20-1 and TRBJ1-1, with 8 bases matching TRBD1. The CDR3 loop spans 14 amino acids. J was trimmed by 0 bases and V by 6 bases; bases with no gene match: 6. In germline, CDR1 is DFQATT, CDR2 SNEGSKA (reference sequence). The CDR3 nucleotides read TGCAGTGCGGCCCGGACAGGGATGAACACTGAAGCTTTCTTT. Protein sequence: CSAARTGMNTEAFF.